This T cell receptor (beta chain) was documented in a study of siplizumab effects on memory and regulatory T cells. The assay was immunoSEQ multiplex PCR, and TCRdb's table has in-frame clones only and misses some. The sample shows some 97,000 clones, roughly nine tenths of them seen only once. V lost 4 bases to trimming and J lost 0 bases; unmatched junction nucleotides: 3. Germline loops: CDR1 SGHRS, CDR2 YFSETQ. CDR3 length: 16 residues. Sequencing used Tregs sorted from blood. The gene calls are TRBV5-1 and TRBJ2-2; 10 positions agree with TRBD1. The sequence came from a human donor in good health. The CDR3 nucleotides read TGCGCCAGCAGCCAAGGACAGGGGGCGAACACCGGGGAGCTGTTTTTT. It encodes CASSQGQGANTGELFF.